This T cell receptor (beta chain) was identified in a study of blood T cell repertoires in COVID-19. The repertoire was sequenced with immunoSEQ multiplex PCR; TCRdb's copy has only in-frame clones and lacks some. The sample has 200,000 to 250,000 clones; 83% are singletons. Germline V lookup: CDR1 KGHDR, CDR2 SFDVKD. The CDR3 totals 16 residues. The trim removed 1 base at V and 0 bases at J, leaving 1 base unmatched. The material sequenced was PBMCs or T cells enriched from blood (not recorded which). The source of this sequence is a woman aged 50 to 60 who had been exposed to COVID-19. This chain links TRBV24-1 with TRBJ2-3, with TRBD1 identical over 9 bases. The CDR3 spells CATSDFTGGSTDTQYF. As DNA, the CDR3 is TGTGCCACCAGTGATTTCACAGGGGGCAGCACAGATACGCAGTATTTT.